Each of the 24 T cell receptor beta chains below was sequenced from the same sample in a study of identical twins. One entry per CDR3 protein results from TCRdb running MiXCR on the 5' RACE reads. The sample lists approximately 530,000 distinct CDR3 sequences, around 24% occurring once. The data were also submitted as part of a second study, on yellow fever vaccine responses in identical twins.

The sequenced sample was CD4+ T cells sorted from blood. These receptors were obtained from a woman under 30 in good health.

This clonotype was counted only a few times. The genes are TRBV20-1 and TRBJ2-1; D is undetermined. The CDR3 contains 14 residues. V gave up 8 bases and J gave up 0 bases, with 14 bases separating them. Germline lookup yields CDR1 DFQATT and CDR2 SNEGSKA (reference sequence). CDR3 loop: CSMESRSSYNEQFF. The CDR3 nucleotides read TGCAGTATGGAGAGTAGGAGCTCCTACAATGAGCAGTTCTTC.

The genes are TRBV29-1 and TRBJ2-5; D is unresolved. Germline V gene data show CDR1 as SQVTM and CDR2 as ANQGSEA. There are 11 residues in the CDR3. Trimming removed 7 bases from V and 2 bases from J, with 8 bases in between. CDR3 in amino acids: CSANLQETQYF. CDR3 nucleotides: TGCAGCGCGAATCTACAAGAGACCCAGTACTTC.

At least ten counts were recorded for this clonotype. V gene TRBV7-6 combines with J gene TRBJ1-3; D gene uncertain. This CDR3 is 16 amino acids long. Trimming pared 5 bases from V and 2 bases from J, leaving 16 bases between. Germline V gene sequence: CDR1 SGHVS, CDR2 FNYEAQ. The CDR3 DNA reads TGTGCCAGCAGCGTGTCGGGGAACGTACCTGGAAACACCATATATTTT. Amino acid sequence: CASSVSGNVPGNTIYF.

The V gene is TRBV4-1, the J gene TRBJ2-3; no firm D call. Germline V gene data show CDR1 as MGHRA and CDR2 as YSYEKL. The CDR3 is 16 amino acids. The V and J ends lost 1 base and 0 bases respectively, with 11 bases between them. The CDR3 is CASSQVALPSTDTQYF. The CDR3 DNA follows: TGCGCCAGCAGCCAAGTTGCACTACCTAGCACAGATACGCAGTATTTT.

V usage is TRBV7-8 and J usage is TRBJ1-2; D unclear. Trimming removed 4 bases at V and 8 bases at J, with 11 bases between. This CDR3 region has 12 residues. Per germline, CDR1 SGHVS and CDR2 FQNEAQ. CDR3 residues: CASSSRIAGYTF. The CDR3, as DNA: TGTGCCAGCAGCTCTAGGATCGCCGGCTACACCTTC.

This clonotype was seen more than once but under ten times. The chain carries TRBV20-1 and TRBJ2-2, with D possibly being TRBD1 (5 bases). This CDR3 region has 14 residues. CDR1 and CDR2 from the germline V gene are DFQATT and SNEGSKA (reference sequence). V shed 6 bases and J shed 6 bases, with 17 bases lying between them. CDR3 protein: CSANTGWGPGELFF. The CDR3 DNA follows: TGCAGTGCCAATACAGGTTGGGGCCCCGGGGAGCTGTTTTTT.

This clonotype was detected a few times. The chain couples TRBV5-1 to TRBJ2-7; D is possibly TRBD2 (5 bases). V was cut by 3 bases and J by 3 bases, with 10 bases left in between. There are 13 residues in the CDR3. CDR1 and CDR2 from the germline V gene are SGHRS and YFSETQ. The CDR3 DNA follows: TGCGCCAGCAGCTCAGAACTAGTCTACGAGCAGTACGTC. Amino acid sequence: CASSSELVYEQYV.

This clonotype was seen a handful of times. This chain joins TRBV20-1 and TRBJ2-7; D ambiguous. The V gene's germline CDR1 is DFQATT and CDR2 SNEGSKA (reference sequence). Trimming took 6 bases from V and 5 from J, leaving 11 bases between them. This CDR3 region has 11 residues. The CDR3: CSAIAVDEQYF. For the CDR3, the DNA is TGCAGTGCCATCGCGGTTGACGAGCAGTACTTC.

Only a few counts were recorded for this clonotype. This rearrangement joins TRBV7-3 to TRBJ2-3; 7 bases align to TRBD1. Germline-derived CDR1 and CDR2 are SGHTA and FQGTGA. The CDR3 runs 15 residues. V was clipped by 0 bases and J by 2 bases; unmatched bases: 2. This CDR3 reads CASSLTGQPTDTQYF. CDR3 coding DNA: TGTGCCAGCAGCTTAACGGGACAGCCCACAGATACGCAGTATTTT.

This clonotype was observed a few times. The rearrangement joins TRBV7-9 to TRBJ2-5; D gene ambiguous. Trimming shortened V by 3 bases and J by 0 bases, and 8 bases separated the two germline ends. CDR1 is SEHNR, CDR2 FQNEAQ, per germline (reference sequence). The CDR3 consists of 14 residues. The CDR3 loop is CASSFGQNQETQYF. In DNA, the CDR3 is TGTGCCAGCAGCTTTGGGCAGAACCAAGAGACCCAGTACTTC.

This clonotype was picked up a small number of times. The rearrangement uses TRBV5-1 and TRBJ2-3; D might be TRBD1 (7 bases). The CDR3 length is 16 residues. V lost 2 bases, J lost 2 bases, and 15 bases lay in between. CDR1 is SGHRS and CDR2 is YFSETQ in the germline V gene. The chain's CDR3 is CASSFGGGPLTDTQYF. The CDR3 region has the DNA TGCGCCAGCAGCTTCGGAGGGGGCCCACTCACAGATACGCAGTATTTT.

The chain uses TRBV11-2 and TRBJ1-2; a possible D gene is TRBD1 (6 bases). The germline gives CDR1 SGHAT, CDR2 FQNNGV. This CDR3 is built from 18 residues. The V gene lost 1 base and the J gene lost 3 bases, with 21 bases spanning the gap. DNA for the CDR3: TGTGCCAGCAGCTTAGTTAAGGGGGGCAGCCGCACGTACTATGGCTACACCTTC. This translates into CASSLVKGGSRTYYGYTF.

In this sample, this clonotype turned up a few times. The chain has TRBV10-3 and TRBJ2-3; 7 nucleotides agree with TRBD2. V gave up 6 bases and J gave up 4 bases; unmatched junction bases: 19. This CDR3 is 18 amino acids long. Germline V lookup: CDR1 ENHRY, CDR2 SYGVKD. CDR3 nucleotides: TGTGCCATCAGCCCCGAACATGGGGCGGGAGCGAGTGCAGATACGCAGTATTTT. This encodes CAISPEHGAGASADTQYF.

This clonotype was detected a few times. This chain connects TRBV15 to TRBJ2-1; 11 bases fit TRBD1. Germline CDR1 is LNHNV and CDR2 is YYDKDF (reference sequence). The CDR3 is 14 amino acids. V trimming: 5 bases; J trimming: 7 bases; junction bases outside the gene matches: 4. This CDR3 is CATSQGDRGNEQFF. As DNA, the CDR3 is TGTGCCACCAGCCAGGGGGACAGGGGGAATGAGCAGTTCTTC.

The J gene is TRBJ2-7, the V gene TRBV2; 8 nucleotides agree with TRBD1. The germline gives CDR1 SNHLY, CDR2 FYNNEI. With 7 bases clipped from V and 4 bases from J, the junction kept 12 bases outside the gene matches. The CDR3 loop spans 15 amino acids. CDR3 residues: CASKGDRGANYEQYF. In DNA, the CDR3 is TGTGCCAGCAAGGGAGACAGGGGAGCCAATTACGAGCAGTACTTC.

The chain links TRBV7-8 to TRBJ2-1; 15 nucleotides line up with TRBD2. With V trimmed by 1 base and J by 6 bases, 10 bases remained unmatched. Germline values: CDR1 SGHVS, CDR2 FQNEAQ. The CDR3 extends over 19 amino acids. CDR3 in DNA: TGTGCCAGCAGCTTAGTCCCTAGGACTAGCGGGGGGGCTTTCAATGAGCAGTTCTTC. As protein: CASSLVPRTSGGAFNEQFF. Filled out from reference TRBV7-8 and TRBJ2-1, the complete variable domain reads GAGVSQSPRYKVAKRGQDVALRCDPISGHVSLFWYQQALGQGPEFLTYFQNEAQLDKSGLPSDRFFAERPEGSVSTLKIQRTQQEDSAVYLCASSLVPRTSGGAFNEQFFGPGTRLTVL.

This clonotype was observed many times. The chain carries TRBV20-1 and TRBJ1-2, with 8 bases lining up with TRBD1. The CDR3 contains 15 residues. CDR1 is DFQATT and CDR2 is SNEGSKA in the germline V gene (reference sequence). Trimming removed 2 bases from V and 3 bases from J; junction bases left unmatched: 8. The CDR3 spells CSARSTGAKYYGYTF. Written as DNA, the CDR3 is TGCAGTGCTAGATCGACAGGGGCGAAATACTATGGCTACACCTTC.

This chain uses TRBV7-9 with TRBJ2-1; 11 nucleotides agree with TRBD1. Germline V CDR1 and CDR2: SEHNR, FQNEAQ (reference sequence). V dropped 1 base and J dropped 15; count of bases not matched to a gene: 2. This CDR3 is 12 amino acids long. CDR3 protein: CASSLVGTGGFF. DNA for the CDR3: TGTGCCAGCAGCTTAGTCGGGACAGGGGGGTTCTTC.

V gene TRBV5-1 combines with J gene TRBJ2-7; 9 bases align to TRBD2. Germline lookup yields CDR1 SGHRS and CDR2 YFSETQ. V dropped 0 bases and J dropped 1; count of bases not matched to a gene: 8. The CDR3 has 17 residues. Written as DNA, the CDR3 is TGCGCCAGCAGCTTGGGGCTAGCGGGAATCCGGTCCTACGAGCAGTACTTC. It encodes CASSLGLAGIRSYEQYF. Full variable domain (outside the CDR3, taken from reference TRBV5-1 and TRBJ2-7): KAGVTQTPRYLIKTRGQQVTLSCSPISGHRSVSWYQQTPGQGLQFLFEYFSETQRNKGNFPGRFSGRQFSNSRSEMNVSTLELGDSALYLCASSLGLAGIRSYEQYFGPGTRLTVT.

This clonotype was counted only a few times. The V and J genes are TRBV20-1 and TRBJ2-7; 10 bases map to TRBD1. V was clipped by 3 bases and J by 5 bases; unmatched bases: 7. Germline CDR1 is DFQATT and CDR2 is SNEGSKA (reference sequence). The CDR3 is 14 residues long. The CDR3 sequence is CSASRDRGLDEQYF. The DNA for the CDR3 is TGCAGTGCTAGTCGGGACAGGGGATTGGACGAGCAGTACTTC.

In its sample, this clonotype was seen a few times. This rearrangement joins TRBV5-1 to TRBJ2-1, with 9 nucleotides matching TRBD2. This CDR3 has 15 residues. Trimming removed 0 bases from V and 8 bases from J; junction bases left unmatched: 6. CDR1 is SGHRS, CDR2 YFSETQ, per germline. The CDR3 loop reads CASSLAVSGSDEQFF. The CDR3 coding sequence is TGCGCCAGCAGCTTGGCCGTTAGCGGGAGTGATGAGCAGTTCTTC.

The rearrangement links TRBV20-1 to TRBJ1-5; D is unresolved. Looked up from germline, CDR1 is DFQATT and CDR2 is SNEGSKA (reference sequence). The germline V and J ends were trimmed by 0 bases and 9 bases, with 15 bases remaining between them. This CDR3 is built from 14 residues. This chain's CDR3 is CSARDTAAITPQHF. The CDR3 DNA is TGCAGTGCTAGAGATACGGCAGCCATTACGCCCCAGCATTTT.

The V gene is TRBV6-1, the J gene TRBJ2-2, with 8 bases identical to TRBD1. The CDR3 sequence is 15 residues long. J gave up 2 bases and V 7 bases, and 6 bases lay outside the gene matches. Looked up from germline, CDR1 is MNHNS and CDR2 is SASEGT. Here the CDR3 reads CASKTDRGNTGELFF. The CDR3 DNA sequence: TGTGCCAGCAAGACCGACAGGGGAAACACCGGGGAGCTGTTTTTT.

The V call is TRBV27, the J call TRBJ2-5; D assignment may be TRBD1 or TRBD2 (5 bases each). Germline V lookup: CDR1 MNHEY, CDR2 SMNVEV (reference sequence). V lost 6 bases and J 9 bases, leaving 26 bases between the germline ends. The CDR3 spans 16 residues. In DNA form, the CDR3 reads TGTGCCAGCAGCTCACCGGGACGGGATCAGCGCAGGGCCCAGTACTTC. Translated, it gives CASSSPGRDQRRAQYF.